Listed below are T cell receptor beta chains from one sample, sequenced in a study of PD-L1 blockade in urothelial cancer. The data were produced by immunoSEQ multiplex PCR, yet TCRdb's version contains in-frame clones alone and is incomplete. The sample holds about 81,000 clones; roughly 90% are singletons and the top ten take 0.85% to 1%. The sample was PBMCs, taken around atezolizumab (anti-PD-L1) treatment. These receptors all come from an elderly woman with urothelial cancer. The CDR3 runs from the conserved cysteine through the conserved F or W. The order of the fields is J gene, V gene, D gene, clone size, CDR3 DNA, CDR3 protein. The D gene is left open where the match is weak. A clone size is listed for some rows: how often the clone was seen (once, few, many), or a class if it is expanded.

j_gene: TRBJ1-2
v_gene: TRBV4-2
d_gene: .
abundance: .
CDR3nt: TGTGCCAGCAGCCAAGATCTTAGGGCAGGGTCTGGAGTTAGCTATGGCTACACCTTC
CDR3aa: CASSQDLRAGSGVSYGYTF

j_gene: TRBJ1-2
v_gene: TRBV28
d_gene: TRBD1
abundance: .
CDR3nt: TGTGCCAGCAGTACAGGGGACGGCTACACCTTC
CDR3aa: CASSTGDGYTF

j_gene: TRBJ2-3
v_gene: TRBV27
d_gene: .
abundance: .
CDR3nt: TGTGCCAGCAGTTCCCTGGGGCGGACGCAGTATTTT
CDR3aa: CASSSLGRTQYF

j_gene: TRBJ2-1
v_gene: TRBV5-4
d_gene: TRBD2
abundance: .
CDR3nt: TGTGCCAGCAGCTCGGGACTAGCACCCAACAATGAGCAGTTCTTC
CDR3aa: CASSSGLAPNNEQFF

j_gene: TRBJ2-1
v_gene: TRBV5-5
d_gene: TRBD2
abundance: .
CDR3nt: TGTGCCAGCTACCGAGCGGGAGACTACAATGAGCAGTTCTTC
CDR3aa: CASYRAGDYNEQFF

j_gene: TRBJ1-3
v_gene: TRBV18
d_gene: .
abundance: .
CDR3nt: TGTGCCAGCTCACCGTCTGAGCTTCTGGGAAACACCATATATTTT
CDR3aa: CASSPSELLGNTIYF

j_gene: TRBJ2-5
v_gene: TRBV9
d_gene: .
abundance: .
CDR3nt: TGTGCCAGCAGCGCAGCAGGGAGGGAGACCCAGTACTTC
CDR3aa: CASSAAGRETQYF

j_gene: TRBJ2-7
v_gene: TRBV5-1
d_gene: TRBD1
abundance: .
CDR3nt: TGCGCCAGCAGCAGCCGACAGGGGGTTTCCTACGAGCAGTACTTC
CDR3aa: CASSSRQGVSYEQYF

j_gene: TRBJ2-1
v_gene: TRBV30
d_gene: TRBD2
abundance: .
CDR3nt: TGTGCCTGGAACCGACTAGCGGGAGGCAACAATGAGCAGTTCTTC
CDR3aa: CAWNRLAGGNNEQFF

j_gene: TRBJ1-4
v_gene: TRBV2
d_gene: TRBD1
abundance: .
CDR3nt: TGTGCCAGCCGACGCTGGGGACAGGGAAATGAAAAACTGTTTTTT
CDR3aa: CASRRWGQGNEKLFF

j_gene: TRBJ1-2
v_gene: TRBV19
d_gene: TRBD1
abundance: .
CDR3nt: TGTGCCAGTTCTTTACCGGGACAGCCCTATGGCTACACCTTC
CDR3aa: CASSLPGQPYGYTF

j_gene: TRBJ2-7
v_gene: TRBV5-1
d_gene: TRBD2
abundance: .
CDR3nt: TGCGCCAGCAGCTTGGGTCCTAGCGGGAACAACGAGCAGTACTTC
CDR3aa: CASSLGPSGNNEQYF

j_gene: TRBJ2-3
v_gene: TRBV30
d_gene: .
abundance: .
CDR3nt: TGTGCGGCCGGGAGATCCGATACGCAGTATTTT
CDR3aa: CAAGRSDTQYF

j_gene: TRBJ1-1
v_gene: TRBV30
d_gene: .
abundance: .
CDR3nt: TGTGCCTGGAGGGATACAGCGAACACTGAAGCTTTCTTT
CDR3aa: CAWRDTANTEAFF

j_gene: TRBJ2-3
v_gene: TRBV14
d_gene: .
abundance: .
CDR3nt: TGTGCCAGCAGCCAATTAACTGGCACAGATACGCAGTATTTT
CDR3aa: CASSQLTGTDTQYF

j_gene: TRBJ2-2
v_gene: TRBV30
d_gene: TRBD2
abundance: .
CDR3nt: TGTGCCTGGGGGAGGGGTGATAAAAACACCGGGGAGCTGTTTTTT
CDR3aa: CAWGRGDKNTGELFF

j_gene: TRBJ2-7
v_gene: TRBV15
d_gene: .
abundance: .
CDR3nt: TGTGCCACCAGCAGAGGGGCCGGAACCTACGAGCAGTACTTC
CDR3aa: CATSRGAGTYEQYF

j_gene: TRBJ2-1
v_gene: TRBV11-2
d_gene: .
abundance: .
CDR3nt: TGTGCCAGCAGCTTAGGGCTAGCCTACAATGAGCAGTTCTTC
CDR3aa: CASSLGLAYNEQFF

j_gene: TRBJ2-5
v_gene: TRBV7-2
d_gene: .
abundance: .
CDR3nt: TGTGCCAGCAGCTTAGCCGCCGCGCGACAAGAGACCCAGTACTTC
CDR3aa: CASSLAAARQETQYF

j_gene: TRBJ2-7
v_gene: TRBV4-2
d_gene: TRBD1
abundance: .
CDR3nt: TGTGCCAGCAGCCAAGATGGGGGACAGGCAGAGCAGTACTTC
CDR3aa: CASSQDGGQAEQYF

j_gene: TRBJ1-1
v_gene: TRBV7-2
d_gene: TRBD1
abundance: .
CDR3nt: TGTGCCAGCAGCTTGACAGGGGGGAACACTGAAGCTTTCTTT
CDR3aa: CASSLTGGNTEAFF

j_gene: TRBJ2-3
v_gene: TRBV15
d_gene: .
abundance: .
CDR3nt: TGTGCCACCAGCTCGAGGGAGTTGGATACGCAGTATTTT
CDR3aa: CATSSRELDTQYF

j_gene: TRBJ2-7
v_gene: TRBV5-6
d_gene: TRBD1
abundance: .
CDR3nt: TGTGCCAGCACCGGACCGGGACAGAGCTCCTACGAGCAGTACTTC
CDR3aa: CASTGPGQSSYEQYF

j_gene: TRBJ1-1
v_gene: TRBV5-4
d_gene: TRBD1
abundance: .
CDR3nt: TGTGCCAGCAGCTTGGCAGGGGGCGCCACTGAAGCTTTCTTT
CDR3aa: CASSLAGGATEAFF

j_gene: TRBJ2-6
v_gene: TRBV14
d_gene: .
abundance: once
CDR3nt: TGTGCCAGCAGCCAGGCAGGGGCTACCAACGTCCTGACTTTC
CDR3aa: CASSQAGATNVLTF

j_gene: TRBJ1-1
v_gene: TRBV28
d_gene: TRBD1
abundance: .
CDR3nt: TGTGCCAGCAGTATCAACAGGGGCTGGGACACTGAAGCTTTCTTT
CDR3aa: CASSINRGWDTEAFF

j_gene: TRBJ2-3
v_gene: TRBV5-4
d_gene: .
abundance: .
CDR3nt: TGTGCCAGCGGCACTAGCTTTGACGCAGATACGCAGTATTTT
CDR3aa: CASGTSFDADTQYF

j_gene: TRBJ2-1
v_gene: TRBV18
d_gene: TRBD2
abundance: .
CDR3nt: TGTGCCAGCTCACCAGGACTAGCGGGAGTAAATGAGCAGTTCTTC
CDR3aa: CASSPGLAGVNEQFF

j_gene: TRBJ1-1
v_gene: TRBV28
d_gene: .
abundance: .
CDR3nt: TGTGCCAGCGTCCCTACTACAGGGTTAGGAAACACTGAAGCTTTCTTT
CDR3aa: CASVPTTGLGNTEAFF

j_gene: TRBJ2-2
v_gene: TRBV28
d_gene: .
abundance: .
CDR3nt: TGTGCCCGCGACTTCGGAGACACCGGGGAGCTGTTTTTT
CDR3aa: CARDFGDTGELFF